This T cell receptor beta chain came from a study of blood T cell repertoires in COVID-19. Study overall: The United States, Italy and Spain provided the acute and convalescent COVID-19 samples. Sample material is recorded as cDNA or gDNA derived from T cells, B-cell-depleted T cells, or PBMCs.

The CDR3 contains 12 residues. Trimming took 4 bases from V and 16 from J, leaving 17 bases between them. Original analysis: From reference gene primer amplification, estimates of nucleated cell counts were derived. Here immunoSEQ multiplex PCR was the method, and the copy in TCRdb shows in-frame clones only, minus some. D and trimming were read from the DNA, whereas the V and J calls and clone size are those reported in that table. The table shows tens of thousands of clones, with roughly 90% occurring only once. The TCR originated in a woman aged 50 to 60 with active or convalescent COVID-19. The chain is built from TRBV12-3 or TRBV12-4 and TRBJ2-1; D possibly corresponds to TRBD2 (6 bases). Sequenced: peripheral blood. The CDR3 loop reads CASSSRDWVRFF. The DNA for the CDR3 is TGTGCCAGCAGTTCTCGGGACTGGGTACGATTCTTC.